What follows are 31 T cell receptor beta chains derived from one specimen sequenced in a study of T cell repertoires in cytomegalovirus infection (dated by TCRdb to about 2019). For sequencing, an Illumina HiSeq 1500 was employed. Using fastp at Q25 and MiXCR, TCRdb reprocessed the public reads and kept productive beta chains. Entries that share a CDR3 protein sequence are merged under the most common genes and DNA. The sample records some 700,000 distinct CDR3 sequences, around 35% of which are singletons. The ten largest clones add up to roughly 18% of the sample. The intended sense of this specimen's treatment or condition label: in vitro stimulation with specific CMV peptide epitopes to enrich CMV-specific T cells. Antigen specificity for these receptors is unknown. The sample in question was cultured PBMCs, obtained from culture after CMV antigen stimulation. These receptors originate from a human donor in good health (CMV status not recorded). Some clones in this sample may be carry-over from other donors' samples.

There are a few counts of this clonotype. The chain employs TRBV7-2 and TRBJ2-3; TRBD2 matches at 7 bases. Trimming took 1 base from V and 10 from J; bases not matched to a gene: 5. CDR3 length: 13 residues. The germline V gene has CDR1 SGHTA and CDR2 FQGNSA. In nucleotides, the CDR3 is TGTGCCAGCAGCTTAGGGGCGGGGAGGGCGCAGTATTTT. Translated: CASSLGAGRAQYF.

The V gene is TRBV5-1, the J gene TRBJ2-1; D may be TRBD2 (6 bases). V dropped 2 bases and J dropped 10 bases, with 19 bases sitting between them. This CDR3 spans 15 amino acids. Germline assignment: CDR1 SGHRS and CDR2 YFSETQ. The CDR3 DNA reads as TGCGCCAGCAGCTTTGATAGCGGAGCGTACGGGGAGCAGTTCTTC. This encodes CASSFDSGAYGEQFF.

This clonotype was recorded a few times. The chain uses TRBV15 and TRBJ2-1, with D perhaps matching TRBD1 (5 bases). In germline, CDR1 is LNHNV, CDR2 YYDKDF (reference sequence). The CDR3 spans 13 residues. Trimming took off 0 bases at V and 10 bases at J, with 10 bases between the two ends. The CDR3 region is CATSRDQGREQFF. CDR3 coding DNA: TGTGCCACCAGCAGAGATCAGGGCAGGGAGCAGTTCTTC.

The rearrangement uses TRBV10-3 and TRBJ1-5, with D perhaps TRBD1 (5 bases). The CDR3 runs 14 residues. The V end lost 4 bases, the J end lost 3 bases, and 10 bases lay between the germline ends. Germline V gene sequence: CDR1 ENHRY, CDR2 SYGVKD. CDR3 loop: CAISAGGYNQPQHF. As DNA, the CDR3 is TGTGCCATCAGTGCGGGGGGGTACAATCAGCCCCAGCATTTT.

This chain connects TRBV27 to TRBJ1-6; TRBD1 matches at 8 bases. V shed 5 bases, J shed 7 bases, and the junction held 7 bases outside the gene matches. Germline CDR1 is MNHEY and CDR2 is SMNVEV (reference sequence). The CDR3 length is 15 residues. The CDR3 DNA sequence: TGTGCCAGCAGTATATGGGACAGGACGAATTCACCCCTCCACTTT. Its protein is CASSIWDRTNSPLHF.

This clonotype has more than one count but fewer than ten. The chain links TRBV7-2 to TRBJ2-3; 7 nucleotides align to TRBD2. This CDR3 has 15 residues. Germline trimming cut 1 base from V and 4 bases from J; bases unmatched to any gene: 5. Germline assignment: CDR1 SGHTA and CDR2 FQGNSA. The CDR3 DNA reads TGTGCCAGCAGCTTAGTGGCGAGCGGGGCAGATACGCAGTATTTT. Protein sequence: CASSLVASGADTQYF.

The V call is TRBV20-1, the J call TRBJ2-1, with D possibly being TRBD2 (6 bases). Germline values: CDR1 DFQATT, CDR2 SNEGSKA (reference sequence). Between the trimmed V and J ends, which lost 6 bases and 4 bases, there was a span of 16 bases. The CDR3 is 14 amino acids. Written as DNA, the CDR3 is TGCAGTGCCCATCTAGCGCAAGTTTACAATGAGCAGTTCTTC. Translated: CSAHLAQVYNEQFF.

This clonotype was detected many times. V gene TRBV27 combines with J gene TRBJ2-4; D is uncertain. Trimming removed 0 bases at V and 1 base at J, with 4 bases between. Germline V gene lookup returns CDR1 MNHEY and CDR2 SMNVEV (reference sequence). The length of the CDR3 is 14 residues. CDR3 sequence: CASSLSGAKNIQYF. The CDR3 region has the DNA TGTGCCAGCAGTTTATCAGGGGCCAAAAACATTCAGTACTTC.

The CDR3 DNA sequence: TGTGCCAGCAGTTTCCGACCTTTAGAGACCCAGTACTTC. Translation gives CASSFRPLETQYF. This rearrangement joins TRBV12-3 or TRBV12-4 to TRBJ2-5, with D uncertain. This CDR3 region has 13 residues. The ends were cut back, 3 bases at V and 4 bases at J, with 9 bases in the middle.

The J gene is TRBJ1-3, the V gene TRBV12-3 or TRBV12-4; 7 bases line up with TRBD1. CDR3 length: 15 residues. Losses at the gene ends were 6 bases for V and 1 base for J; bases not matched to a gene: 6. The CDR3 DNA follows: TGTGCCAGCAGCCCGCAGACAGGGTCTGGAAACACCATATATTTT. Protein sequence: CASSPQTGSGNTIYF.

This clonotype has at least ten counts. This rearrangement joins TRBV7-2 to TRBJ1-2; D is unresolved. V was cut by 4 bases and J by 4 bases, with 10 bases left in between. Germline CDR1 is SGHTA and CDR2 is FQGNSA. This CDR3 comprises 13 residues. CDR3 sequence (DNA): TGTGCCAGCAGCTACCGGACTGCCTATGGCTACACCTTC. Translation: CASSYRTAYGYTF.

This clonotype was counted many times. The chain recombines TRBV7-2 with TRBJ2-3, with D perhaps TRBD2 (5 bases). Deletions cut 6 bases from V and 0 bases from J, with 13 bases between. Looked up from germline, CDR1 is SGHTA and CDR2 is FQGNSA. The CDR3 is 15 amino acids. The CDR3 region is CASRPAARSTDTQYF. CDR3 bases: TGTGCCAGCAGACCAGCGGCGAGAAGCACAGATACGCAGTATTTT.

The chain employs TRBV20-1 and TRBJ2-7, with a possible D match to TRBD2 (6 bases). Germline CDR1 is DFQATT and CDR2 is SNEGSKA (reference sequence). The CDR3 spans 13 residues. The germline V and J ends were trimmed by 5 bases and 4 bases, with 15 bases remaining between them. In DNA, the CDR3 is TGCAGTGCTGCTAGCGCCCGCCCGTACGAGCAGTACTTC. The encoded protein is CSAASARPYEQYF.

V is TRBV7-4 and J is TRBJ1-5; 7 bases agree with TRBD1. The CDR3 sequence is 18 residues long. V lost 5 bases to trimming and J lost 1 base; unmatched junction nucleotides: 14. Germline CDR1 SGHVT, CDR2 SQSDAQ. The CDR3 sequence: CASSPPGQPRGSNQPQHF. The CDR3 coding sequence is TGTGCCAGCAGCCCACCGGGACAGCCACGAGGGAGCAATCAGCCCCAGCATTTT.

V and J are TRBV7-8 and TRBJ1-1, with D unresolved. V was clipped by 4 bases and J by 2 bases, with 23 bases between them. Per the germline V gene, CDR1 is SGHVS and CDR2 is FQNEAQ. The CDR3 is 18 amino acids. Written as DNA, the CDR3 is TGTGCCAGCAGCTATATAGGAGATATTTGGAAATCCAACACTGAAGCTTTCTTT. It encodes CASSYIGDIWKSNTEAFF.

The chain links TRBV7-2 to TRBJ2-2, with 7 bases identical to TRBD1. This CDR3 contains 17 residues. With 1 base clipped from V and 0 bases from J, the junction kept 5 bases outside the gene matches. Germline V CDR1 and CDR2: SGHTA, FQGNSA. The CDR3 loop is CASSLEGAATNTGELFF. CDR3 bases: TGTGCCAGCAGCTTAGAGGGGGCAGCAACGAACACCGGGGAGCTGTTTTTT.

This clonotype was seen more than once but under ten times. The chain couples TRBV7-1 to TRBJ2-7; D remains ambiguous. TRBV7-1 has ORF status, its function being uncertain. CDR3 length: 12 amino acids. Deletions cut 5 bases from V and 3 bases from J, with 8 bases between. This CDR3 is CASSDTNYEQYF. The DNA of the CDR3 is TGTGCCAGCAGCGACACCAACTACGAGCAGTACTTC.

The sample holds a few counts of this clonotype. The gene calls are TRBV4-3 and TRBJ2-3, with 8 positions matching TRBD2. V lost 3 bases to trimming and J lost 3 bases; unmatched junction nucleotides: 8. CDR3 size: 16 residues. Germline assignment: CDR1 LGHNA and CDR2 YSLEER. In nucleotides, the CDR3 is TGCGCCAGCAGCCAGGCCTGGGAGCGGGAGACAGATACGCAGTATTTT. It translates to CASSQAWERETDTQYF.

The rearrangement links TRBV24-1 to TRBJ2-3; 9 bases match TRBD1. CDR1 is KGHDR, CDR2 SFDVKD, per germline. The CDR3 spans 16 residues. V lost 1 base and J lost 0; bases outside the gene matches: 1. The CDR3 nucleotides are TGTGCCACCAGTGATTTCGGGACAGGGAGCACAGATACGCAGTATTTT. Residues: CATSDFGTGSTDTQYF.

This clonotype was seen only a few times. This chain connects TRBV6-2 or TRBV6-3 to TRBJ2-7; TRBD1 is a possible D gene (5 bases). There are 14 residues in the CDR3. V gave up 7 bases and J gave up 8 bases, with 21 bases separating them. In germline, CDR1 is MNHEY, CDR2 SVGEGT. This CDR3 reads CASNPRDRTSQQYF. CDR3 in DNA: TGTGCCAGCAACCCCCGAGACCGGACATCCCAGCAGTACTTC.

The J gene is TRBJ1-1, the V gene TRBV7-6, with D possibly matching TRBD1 (6 bases). There are 14 residues in the CDR3. Trimming left V 4 bases short and J 3 bases short, with 12 bases between. Germline V gene data show CDR1 as SGHVS and CDR2 as FNYEAQ. In DNA, the CDR3 is TGTGCCAGCAGCTCGGGGGGGGGGCACACTGAAGCTTTCTTT. It codes for CASSSGGGHTEAFF.

The rearrangement joins TRBV29-1 to TRBJ2-3; 9 bases are shared with TRBD2. The junction had 6 bases not matched to a gene; V was cut back by 4 bases and J by 4 bases. CDR3 length equals 14 residues. Germline values: CDR1 SQVTM, CDR2 ANQGSEA. CDR3 in DNA: TGCAGCGTTGGATCGGCGGGGGGGCCAGATACGCAGTATTTT. It yields the protein CSVGSAGGPDTQYF.

The V gene is TRBV3-1, the J gene TRBJ1-1, with D hard to call. With 4 bases removed from V and 0 bases from J, the gap between germline ends came to 9 bases. Germline V gene data show CDR1 as LGHDT and CDR2 as YNNKEL (reference sequence). The CDR3 is 14 amino acids. The CDR3, as DNA: TGTGCCAGCAGCCCGGAGGCCTTGAACACTGAAGCTTTCTTT. Encoded protein: CASSPEALNTEAFF.

This chain uses TRBV12-3 or TRBV12-4 with TRBJ2-1; 10 bases are shared with TRBD2. CDR3 size: 15 residues. J gave up 4 bases and V 9 bases, and 9 bases lay outside the gene matches. DNA of the CDR3: TGTGCCAGTACTTCAACTAGCGGGATTTACAATGAGCAGTTCTTC. Translation: CASTSTSGIYNEQFF.

The rearrangement links TRBV7-2 to TRBJ2-5, with 10 bases identical to TRBD2. The CDR3 covers 18 residues. V was pared by 1 base and J by 2 bases, with 10 bases of the junction left unmatched. The V gene's germline CDR1 is SGHTA and CDR2 FQGNSA. CDR3 protein: CASSLDLSGGSRQETQYF. DNA of the CDR3: TGTGCCAGCAGCTTAGATCTTAGCGGGGGGTCGAGGCAAGAGACCCAGTACTTC.

The J gene is TRBJ2-7, the V gene TRBV6-1; 10 bases match TRBD2. The CDR3 loop spans 15 amino acids. Trimming at V came to 2 bases and at J to 6 bases, leaving 7 bases not matched to a gene. Per the germline V gene, CDR1 is MNHNS and CDR2 is SASEGT. The CDR3 loop is CASSERGAGGREQYF. As DNA, the CDR3 is TGTGCCAGCAGTGAACGGGGAGCGGGAGGGCGCGAGCAGTACTTC.

The count of this clonotype is one. This sequence joins TRBV2 and TRBJ1-5; a possible D gene is TRBD1 (6 bases). CDR1 is SNHLY and CDR2 is FYNNEI in the germline V gene. CDR3 length: 14 amino acids. V lost 4 bases and J 3 bases, leaving 10 bases between the germline ends. CDR3 amino acids: CASSAQGLNQPQHF. CDR3 nucleotides: TGTGCCAGCAGTGCACAGGGACTCAATCAGCCCCAGCATTTT.

This clonotype was seen a few times. This sequence joins TRBV7-6 and TRBJ2-3; 7 bases are a match to TRBD2. The CDR3 contains 17 residues. Germline V CDR1 and CDR2: SGHVS, FNYEAQ. V lost 1 base and J lost 3; bases outside the gene matches: 10. CDR3 bases: TGTGCCAGCAGCTTAGTTTCAGGCGGGAGTAGAACAGATACGCAGTATTTT. Protein product: CASSLVSGGSRTDTQYF. Drawing the rest from reference TRBV7-6 and TRBJ2-3, the complete variable domain is GAGVSQSPRYKVTKRGQDVALRCDPISGHVSLYWYRQALGQGPEFLTYFNYEAQQDKSGLPNDRFSAERPEGSISTLTIQRTEQRDSAMYRCASSLVSGGSRTDTQYFGPGTRLTVL.

The genes are TRBV7-6 and TRBJ2-1; D call uncertain. Germline CDR1 SGHVS, CDR2 FNYEAQ. Trimming pared 3 bases from V and 6 bases from J, leaving 12 bases between. The CDR3 sequence is 14 residues long. CDR3 bases: TGTGCCAGCAGCTTGGGGATAGTCACCAATGAGCAGTTCTTC. This gives the protein CASSLGIVTNEQFF. The full variable domain, completed using reference TRBV7-6 and TRBJ2-1, is GAGVSQSPRYKVTKRGQDVALRCDPISGHVSLYWYRQALGQGPEFLTYFNYEAQQDKSGLPNDRFSAERPEGSISTLTIQRTEQRDSAMYRCASSLGIVTNEQFFGPGTRLTVL.

The chain links TRBV7-9 to TRBJ2-3, with 12 bases identical to TRBD2. Germline lookup yields CDR1 SEHNR and CDR2 FQNEAQ (reference sequence). Trimming took 5 bases from V and 7 from J; bases not matched to a gene: 10. The CDR3 runs to 16 residues. Written as DNA, the CDR3 is TGTGCCAGCAGCGGACAACTAGCGGGAGGCTCGTATACGCAGTATTTT. It is translated as CASSGQLAGGSYTQYF. The whole variable domain, filled in from reference TRBV7-9 and TRBJ2-3, reads DTGVSQNPRHKITKRGQNVTFRCDPISEHNRLYWYRQTLGQGPEFLTYFQNEAQLEKSRLLSDRFSAERPKGSFSTLEIQRTEQGDSAMYLCASSGQLAGGSYTQYFGPGTRLTVL.

This clonotype occurred many times. The chain employs TRBV19 and TRBJ1-4; D possibly corresponds to TRBD1 (5 bases). The V end was cut by 6 bases, the J end by 5 bases, with 13 bases between. This CDR3 comprises 14 residues. Per the germline V gene, CDR1 is LNHDA and CDR2 is SQIVND (reference sequence). CDR3 loop: CASSSEEGNEKLFF. In DNA form, the CDR3 reads TGTGCCAGTAGCTCCGAGGAGGGGAATGAAAAACTGTTTTTT.